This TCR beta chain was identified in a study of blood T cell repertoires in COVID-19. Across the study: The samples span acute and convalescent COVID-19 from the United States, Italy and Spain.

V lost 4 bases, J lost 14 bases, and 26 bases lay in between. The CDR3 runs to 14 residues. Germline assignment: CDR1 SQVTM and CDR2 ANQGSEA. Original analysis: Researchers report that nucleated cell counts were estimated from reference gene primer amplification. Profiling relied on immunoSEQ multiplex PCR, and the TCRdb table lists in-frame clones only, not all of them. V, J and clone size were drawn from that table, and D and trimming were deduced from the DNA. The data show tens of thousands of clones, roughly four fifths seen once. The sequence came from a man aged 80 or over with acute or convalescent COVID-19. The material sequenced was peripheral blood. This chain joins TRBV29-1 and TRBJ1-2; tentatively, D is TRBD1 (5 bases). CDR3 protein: CSVAREGVVGPRTF. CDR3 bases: TGCAGCGTTGCCCGAGAAGGGGTAGTCGGTCCGCGGACCTTC.